These 4 T cell receptor beta chains were sequenced from one sample in a study of T-cell memory formation after mild COVID-19. From the 5' RACE reads, TCRdb called clonotypes with MiXCR, one entry per CDR3 protein. The sample includes fewer than 400,000 distinct CDR3 sequences, over 10% of them seen just once. Sequenced sample: PBMCs or a T cell subset sorted from them (not recorded which). Receptors were obtained from a man in his late teens or twenties who had mild COVID-19 (a few samples of this study predate the infection). Cell type and time point are not known.

The chain joins TRBV5-1 to TRBJ2-2, with TRBD1 identical over 10 bases. This CDR3 region has 16 residues. V was clipped by 0 bases and J by 5 bases; unmatched bases: 4. Germline V gives CDR1 SGHRS, CDR2 YFSETQ. DNA of the CDR3: TGCGCCAGCAGCTTGGCCGGGACAGGGGAAACCGGGGAGCTGTTTTTT. Its protein product is CASSLAGTGETGELFF.

This clonotype was counted ten times or more. The chain is built from TRBV14 and TRBJ2-3; TRBD2 matches at 10 bases. J gave up 4 bases and V 0 bases, and 4 bases lay outside the gene matches. The CDR3 length is 16 residues. The germline V gene has CDR1 SGHDN and CDR2 FVKESK. The CDR3 spells CASSQDRLAGADTQYF. DNA for the CDR3: TGTGCCAGCAGCCAAGATCGCCTAGCGGGGGCAGATACGCAGTATTTT.

This clonotype was seen more than once but under ten times. The V and J genes are TRBV7-2 and TRBJ2-1; maybe TRBD2 (6 bases). The CDR3 covers 14 residues. Trimming removed 6 bases from V and 10 bases from J, with 19 bases in between. Germline CDR1 reads SGHTA; CDR2 reads FQGNSA. The CDR3, as DNA: TGTGCCAGCAGTCCGGGACTCTCCCCGGGGGAGCAGTTCTTC. Translated, it gives CASSPGLSPGEQFF.

This clonotype was counted a few times. The chain carries TRBV15 and TRBJ2-1, with 11 bases lining up with TRBD2. The CDR3 is 20 residues long. With 0 bases clipped from V and 0 bases from J, the junction kept 10 bases outside the gene matches. Looked up from germline, CDR1 is LNHNV and CDR2 is YYDKDF (reference sequence). The CDR3 is CATSRDMGLAASSSYNEQFF. DNA of the CDR3: TGTGCCACCAGCAGAGACATGGGACTAGCGGCTTCAAGCTCCTACAATGAGCAGTTCTTC.